This paragraph reports one T cell receptor (beta chain). The source of the sample is a study of blood T cell repertoires in COVID-19. The CDR3 is made up of 14 amino acids. Germline assignment: CDR1 MDHEN and CDR2 SYDVKM. The ends were cut back, 10 bases at V and 7 bases at J, with 22 bases in the middle. Generated by immunoSEQ multiplex PCR, the TCRdb table keeps only in-frame clones and is missing some. The sample contains some 41,000 clones, 82% of which appear only once. The receptor comes from an older woman with acute or convalescent COVID-19. Sequenced: peripheral blood. V is TRBV28 and J is TRBJ1-2; a possible D gene is TRBD1 (5 bases). The CDR3 region is CAIPEQVAQGGYTF. The CDR3 nucleotides are TGTGCCATCCCAGAACAGGTAGCTCAGGGTGGCTACACCTTC.